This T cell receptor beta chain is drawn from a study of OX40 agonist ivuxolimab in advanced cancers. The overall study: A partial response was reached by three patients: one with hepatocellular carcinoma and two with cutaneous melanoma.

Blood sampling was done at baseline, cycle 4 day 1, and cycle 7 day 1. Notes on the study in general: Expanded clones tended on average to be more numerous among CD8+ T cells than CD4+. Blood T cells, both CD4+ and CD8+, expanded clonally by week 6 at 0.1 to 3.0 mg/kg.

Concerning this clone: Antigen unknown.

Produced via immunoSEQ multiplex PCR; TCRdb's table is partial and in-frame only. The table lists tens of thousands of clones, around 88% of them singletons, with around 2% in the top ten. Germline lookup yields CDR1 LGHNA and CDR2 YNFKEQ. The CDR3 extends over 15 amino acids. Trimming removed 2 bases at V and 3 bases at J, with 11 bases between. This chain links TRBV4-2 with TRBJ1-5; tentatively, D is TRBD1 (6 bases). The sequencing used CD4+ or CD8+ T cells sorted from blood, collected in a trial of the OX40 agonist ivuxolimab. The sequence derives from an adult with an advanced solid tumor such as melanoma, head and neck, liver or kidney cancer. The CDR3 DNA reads TGTGCCAGCAGCCAACAGGGGACTAACAATCAGCCCCAGCATTTT. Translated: CASSQQGTNNQPQHF.